Following are 6 T cell receptor beta chains from one sample sequenced in a study of shared clonotypes between healthy human individuals. Here immunoSEQ multiplex PCR was the method, and the copy in TCRdb shows in-frame clones only, minus some. The repertoire holds some 1,600,000 clones, with 95% to 99% as singletons. Source material: naive CD4+ T cells sorted from blood. Subset defined: CD45RA+ positively selected. Source of these receptors: a man in his thirties or forties in good health.

Concerning this clone itself: The sample has other DNA sequences that encode this CDR3 too. V and J are TRBV5-6 and TRBJ2-7, with 7 bases identical to TRBD1. The CDR3 has 14 residues. CDR1 SGHDT and CDR2 YYEEEE come from the germline V gene. Trimming removed 4 bases from V and 2 bases from J; junction bases left unmatched: 6. The CDR3 loop is CASSPGQPTYEQYF. The CDR3 nucleotides read TGTGCCAGCAGCCCGGGACAGCCAACCTACGAGCAGTACTTC. Supplemented by reference TRBV5-6 and TRBJ2-7, the full variable domain reads DAGVTQSPTHLIKTRGQQVTLRCSPKSGHDTVSWYQQALGQGPQFIFQYYEEEERQRGNFPDRFSGHQFPNYSSELNVNALLLGDSALYLCASSPGQPTYEQYFGPGTRLTVT.

In DNA form, the CDR3 reads TGTGCCAGCAGTGACCCGGACAGGGGGAGAGAAAAACTGTTTTTT. As protein: CASSDPDRGREKLFF. J is TRBJ1-4 and V is TRBV6-1; TRBD1 matches at 10 bases. The CDR3 length is 15 residues. V gave up 3 bases and J gave up 8 bases; unmatched junction bases: 6. Germline CDR1 reads MNHNS; CDR2 reads SASEGT.

The V and J genes are TRBV5-1 and TRBJ2-3; unclear D gene. The CDR3 covers 14 residues. Germline V gene lookup returns CDR1 SGHRS and CDR2 YFSETQ. V was pared by 7 bases and J by 1 base, with 13 bases between. The chain's CDR3 is CASSVRAGTDTQYF. Here the CDR3 DNA reads TGCGCCAGCTCAGTTCGGGCAGGCACAGATACGCAGTATTTT.

CDR3 coding DNA: TGTGCCAGCTCGCAGGACTATGAAGCTTTCTTT. Translation: CASSQDYEAFF. This rearrangement joins TRBV18 to TRBJ1-1; no reliable D call. The length of the CDR3 is 11 residues. V was pared by 6 bases and J by 7 bases, with 9 bases between. Germline V gene sequence: CDR1 KGHSH, CDR2 LQKENI.

The chain combines TRBV19 with TRBJ2-5; 8 positions match TRBD1. With 6 bases clipped from V and 3 bases from J, the junction kept 6 bases outside the gene matches. CDR1 is LNHDA, CDR2 SQIVND, per germline (reference sequence). The CDR3 covers 14 residues. CDR3: CASRNNRGKETQYF. The CDR3 nucleotides read TGTGCCAGTAGGAATAACAGGGGGAAAGAGACCCAGTACTTC.

The genes are TRBV6-1 and TRBJ1-5; 7 nucleotides agree with TRBD1. Trimming cost V 4 bases and J 2 bases; bases outside gene matches: 2. The CDR3 spans 14 residues. CDR1 and CDR2 (germline): MNHNS, SASEGT. The CDR3: CASSADRGNQPQHF. In DNA form, the CDR3 reads TGTGCCAGCAGTGCAGACAGGGGCAATCAGCCCCAGCATTTT.